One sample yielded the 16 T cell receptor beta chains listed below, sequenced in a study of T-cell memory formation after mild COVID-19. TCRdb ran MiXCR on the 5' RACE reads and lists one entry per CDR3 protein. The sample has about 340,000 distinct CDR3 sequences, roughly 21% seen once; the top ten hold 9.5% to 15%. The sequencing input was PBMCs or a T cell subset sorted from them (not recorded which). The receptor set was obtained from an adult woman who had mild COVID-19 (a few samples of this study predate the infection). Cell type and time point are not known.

CDR3: CASSSWRGQGMGNTEAFF. The CDR3 bases are TGTGCCAGCTCATCATGGCGTGGACAGGGTATGGGGAACACTGAAGCTTTCTTT. This rearrangement joins TRBV18 to TRBJ1-1; TRBD1 agrees at 8 bases. This CDR3 region has 18 residues. Germline-derived CDR1 and CDR2 are KGHSH and LQKENI. V shed 5 bases and J 1 base; nucleotides not matched to a gene: 15.

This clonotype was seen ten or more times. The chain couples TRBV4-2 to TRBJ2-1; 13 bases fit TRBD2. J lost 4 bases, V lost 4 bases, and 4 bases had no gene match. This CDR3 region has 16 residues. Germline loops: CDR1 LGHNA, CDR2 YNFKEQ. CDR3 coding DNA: TGTGCCAGCAGCCCGACTAGCGGGGGGACTTACAATGAGCAGTTCTTC. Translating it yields CASSPTSGGTYNEQFF.

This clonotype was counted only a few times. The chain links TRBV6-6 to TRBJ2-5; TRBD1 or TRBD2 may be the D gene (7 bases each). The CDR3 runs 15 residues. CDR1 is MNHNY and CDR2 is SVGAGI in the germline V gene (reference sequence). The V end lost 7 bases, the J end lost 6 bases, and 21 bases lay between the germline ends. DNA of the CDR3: TGTGCCAGCACCTCAGGGGGGGGACTCCGAAAGACCCAGTACTTC. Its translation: CASTSGGGLRKTQYF.

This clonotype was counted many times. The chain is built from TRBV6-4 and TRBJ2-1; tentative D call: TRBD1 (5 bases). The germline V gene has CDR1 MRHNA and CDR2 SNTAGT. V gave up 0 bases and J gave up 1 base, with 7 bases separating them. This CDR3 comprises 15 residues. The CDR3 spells CASSDSTGSYNEQFF. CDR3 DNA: TGTGCCAGCAGTGACTCAACAGGTTCCTACAATGAGCAGTTCTTC.

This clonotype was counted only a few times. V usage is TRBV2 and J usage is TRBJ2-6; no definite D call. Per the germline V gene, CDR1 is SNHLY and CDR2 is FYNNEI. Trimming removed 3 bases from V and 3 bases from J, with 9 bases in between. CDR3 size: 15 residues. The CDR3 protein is CASSEWVFGANVLTF. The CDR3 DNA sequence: TGTGCCAGCAGTGAGTGGGTCTTTGGGGCCAACGTCCTGACTTTC.

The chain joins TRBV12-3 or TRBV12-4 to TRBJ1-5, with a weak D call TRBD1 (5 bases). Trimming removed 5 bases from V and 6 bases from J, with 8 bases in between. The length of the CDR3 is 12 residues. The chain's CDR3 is CASSRGAQPQHF. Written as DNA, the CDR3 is TGTGCCAGCAGTCGCGGGGCTCAGCCCCAGCATTTT.

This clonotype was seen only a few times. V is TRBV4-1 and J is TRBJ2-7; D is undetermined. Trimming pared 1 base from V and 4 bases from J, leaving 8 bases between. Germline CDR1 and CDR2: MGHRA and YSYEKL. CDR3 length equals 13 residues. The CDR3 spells CASSQVLGYEQYF. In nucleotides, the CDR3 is TGCGCCAGCAGCCAAGTACTTGGTTACGAGCAGTACTTC.

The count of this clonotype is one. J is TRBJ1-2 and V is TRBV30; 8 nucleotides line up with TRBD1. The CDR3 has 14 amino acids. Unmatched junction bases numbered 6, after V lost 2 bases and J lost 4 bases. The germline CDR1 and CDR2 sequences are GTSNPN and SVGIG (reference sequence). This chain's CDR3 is CAWSPGQGSYGYTF. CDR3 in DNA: TGTGCCTGGAGTCCAGGACAGGGAAGCTATGGCTACACCTTC.

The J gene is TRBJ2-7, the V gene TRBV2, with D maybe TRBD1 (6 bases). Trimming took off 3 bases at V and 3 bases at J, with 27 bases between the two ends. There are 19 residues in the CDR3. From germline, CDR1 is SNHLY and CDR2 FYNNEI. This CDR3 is CASSEYGSYPGQRFYEQYF. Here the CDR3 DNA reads TGTGCCAGCAGTGAGTACGGATCTTACCCCGGACAGAGATTCTACGAGCAGTACTTC.

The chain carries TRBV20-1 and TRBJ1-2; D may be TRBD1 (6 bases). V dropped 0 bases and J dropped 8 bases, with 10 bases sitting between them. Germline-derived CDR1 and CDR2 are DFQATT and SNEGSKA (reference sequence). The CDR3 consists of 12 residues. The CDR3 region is CSARDPGTGYTF. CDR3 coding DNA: TGCAGTGCTAGAGATCCAGGGACAGGCTACACCTTC.

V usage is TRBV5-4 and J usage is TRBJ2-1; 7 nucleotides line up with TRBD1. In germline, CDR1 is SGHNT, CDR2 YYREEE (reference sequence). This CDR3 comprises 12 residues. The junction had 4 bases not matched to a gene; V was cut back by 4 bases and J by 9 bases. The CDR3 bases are TGTGCCAGCAGCGTCGGGACAGCTGAGCAGTTCTTC. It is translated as CASSVGTAEQFF.

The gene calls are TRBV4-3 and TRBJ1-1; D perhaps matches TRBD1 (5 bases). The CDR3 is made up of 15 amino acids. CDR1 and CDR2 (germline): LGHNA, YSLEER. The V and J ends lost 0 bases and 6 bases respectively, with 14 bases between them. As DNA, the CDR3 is TGCGCCAGCAGCCAAGACCGGGGGGGACGGCCTGAAGCTTTCTTT. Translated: CASSQDRGGRPEAFF.

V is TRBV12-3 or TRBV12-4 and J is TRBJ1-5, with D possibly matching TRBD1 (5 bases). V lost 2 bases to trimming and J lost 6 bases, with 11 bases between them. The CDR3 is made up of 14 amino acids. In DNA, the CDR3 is TGTGCCAGCAGTTTAAATGGGGGGGGTCAGCCCCAGCATTTT. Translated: CASSLNGGGQPQHF.

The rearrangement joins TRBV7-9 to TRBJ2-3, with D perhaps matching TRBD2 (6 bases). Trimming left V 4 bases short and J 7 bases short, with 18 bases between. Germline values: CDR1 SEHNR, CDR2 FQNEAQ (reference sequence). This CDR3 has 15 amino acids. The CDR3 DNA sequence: TGTGCCAGCAGCTCCGGGGGTGTGGCACGCTATACGCAGTATTTT. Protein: CASSSGGVARYTQYF.

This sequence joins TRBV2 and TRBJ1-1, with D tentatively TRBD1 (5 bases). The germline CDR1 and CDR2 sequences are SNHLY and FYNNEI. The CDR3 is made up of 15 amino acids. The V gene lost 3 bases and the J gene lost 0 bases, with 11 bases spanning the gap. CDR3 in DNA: TGTGCCAGCAGTGAGAGGACAAACATGAACACTGAAGCTTTCTTT. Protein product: CASSERTNMNTEAFF.

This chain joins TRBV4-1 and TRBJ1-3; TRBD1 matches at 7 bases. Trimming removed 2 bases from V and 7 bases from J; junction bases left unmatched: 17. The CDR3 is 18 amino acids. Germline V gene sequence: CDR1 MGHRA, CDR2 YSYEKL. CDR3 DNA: TGCGCCAGCAGCCAACCCACGGGACAGCTACCCGCGGCCAACACCATATATTTT. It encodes CASSQPTGQLPAANTIYF.